This entry lists 30 T cell receptor beta chains sequenced from one sample in a study of neurological immune-mediated disorders. Each CDR3 protein gets one entry after TCRdb re-called the 5' RACE reads with MiXCR. The table shows some 77,000 distinct CDR3 sequences, with about an eighth occurring only once. Described time point: longitudinal time-point 1 (baseline). The sequencing input was PBMCs. The source of these receptors is a female donor with HTLV-1-associated myelopathy (HAM/TSP).

This clonotype was recorded at least ten times. The chain couples TRBV20-1 to TRBJ1-6; the D is unclear. Germline V CDR1 and CDR2: DFQATT, SNEGSKA (reference sequence). The V and J ends lost 5 bases and 2 bases respectively, with 10 bases between them. This CDR3 has 14 amino acids. CDR3 nucleotides: TGCAGTGCTCGAATCGGGGCCTATAATTCACCCCTCCACTTT. Its protein is CSARIGAYNSPLHF.

This chain joins TRBV7-9 and TRBJ1-6, with unresolved D. Trimming took off 2 bases at V and 7 bases at J, with 6 bases between the two ends. The CDR3 has 13 amino acids. Germline CDR1 SEHNR, CDR2 FQNEAQ (reference sequence). CDR3 protein: CASSLQLNSPLHF. The CDR3 nucleotides read TGTGCCAGCAGCTTACAGTTGAATTCACCCCTCCACTTT.

This clonotype has at least ten counts. This rearrangement joins TRBV20-1 to TRBJ2-6; tentatively, D is TRBD1 or TRBD2 (5 bases each). Looked up from germline, CDR1 is DFQATT and CDR2 is SNEGSKA (reference sequence). V gave up 6 bases and J gave up 2 bases, with 14 bases separating them. The CDR3 is 15 residues long. The chain's CDR3 is CSARDATTGANVLTF. The CDR3 nucleotides are TGCAGTGCCAGGGACGCCACGACTGGGGCCAACGTCCTGACTTTC.

This clonotype has at least ten counts. This chain links TRBV4-2 with TRBJ1-3; no clear D. The V end lost 0 bases, the J end lost 1 base, and 10 bases lay between the germline ends. The CDR3 spans 16 residues. Germline V gene lookup returns CDR1 LGHNA and CDR2 YNFKEQ. The CDR3 DNA reads as TGTGCCAGCAGCCAAGACCCAGAAGGGTCTGGAAACACCATATATTTT. Translating gives CASSQDPEGSGNTIYF.

This clonotype showed up many times. The V gene is TRBV29-1, the J gene TRBJ2-7; D assignment may be TRBD1 or TRBD2 (5 bases each). Looked up from germline, CDR1 is SQVTM and CDR2 is ANQGSEA. The germline V and J ends were trimmed by 5 bases and 1 base, with 15 bases remaining between them. The length of the CDR3 is 14 residues. CDR3 sequence: CSVNRDQGSYEQYF. The DNA of the CDR3 is TGCAGCGTTAACCGGGACCAGGGATCCTACGAGCAGTACTTC.

The J gene is TRBJ2-7, the V gene TRBV28, with no clear D. CDR3 length: 15 residues. Germline V gene sequence: CDR1 MDHEN, CDR2 SYDVKM. Trimming took 4 bases from V and 5 from J, leaving 18 bases between them. Here the CDR3 DNA reads TGTGCCAGCAGTTCCCCTCAGGCCTGGCTGCACGAGCAGTACTTC. Its protein product is CASSSPQAWLHEQYF.

This clonotype was observed many times. This rearrangement joins TRBV5-1 to TRBJ2-6, with 10 bases identical to TRBD2. Trimming at V came to 0 bases and at J to 4 bases, leaving 7 bases not matched to a gene. This CDR3 comprises 18 residues. Germline V gene data show CDR1 as SGHRS and CDR2 as YFSETQ. The CDR3: CASSLEPAGGPGANVLTF. The CDR3 DNA reads TGCGCCAGCAGCTTGGAACCAGCGGGGGGGCCCGGGGCCAACGTCCTGACTTTC.

A few counts support this clonotype. The chain joins TRBV2 to TRBJ1-2, with D possibly TRBD1 on 5 matching bases. The germline V and J ends were trimmed by 0 bases and 3 bases, with 11 bases remaining between them. Germline-derived CDR1 and CDR2 are SNHLY and FYNNEI. The CDR3 spans 15 residues. CDR3 amino acids: CASSEAGGGYYGYTF. CDR3 bases: TGTGCCAGCAGTGAAGCGGGGGGGGGATACTATGGCTACACCTTC.

This clonotype was seen only a few times. The genes are TRBV12-3 or TRBV12-4 and TRBJ2-2; 8 bases map to TRBD2. V lost 4 bases, J lost 3 bases, and 7 bases stayed unmatched. This CDR3 has 16 residues. The CDR3 nucleotides read TGTGCCAGCAGTTCCAGTCCAGCGGGGGACACCGGGGAGCTGTTTTTT. Translating it yields CASSSSPAGDTGELFF.

This clonotype was detected ten times or more. The genes are TRBV5-1 and TRBJ2-7; 10 bases are shared with TRBD2. The CDR3 consists of 15 residues. Germline values: CDR1 SGHRS, CDR2 YFSETQ. V shed 2 bases and J 3 bases; nucleotides not matched to a gene: 5. CDR3 bases: TGCGCCAGCAGCTTTCAAGCGGGGGGGAGCTACGAGCAGTACTTC. As protein: CASSFQAGGSYEQYF.

This clonotype was counted many times. The gene calls are TRBV9 and TRBJ2-1; a possible D gene is TRBD1 (5 bases). The CDR3 spans 16 residues. V was clipped by 0 bases and J by 5 bases, with 15 bases between them. Germline-derived CDR1 and CDR2 are SGDLS and YYNGEE. CDR3 sequence reads: CASSVAWGSHHNEQFF. CDR3 nucleotide sequence: TGTGCCAGCAGCGTAGCCTGGGGCTCGCATCACAATGAGCAGTTCTTC.

This clonotype was counted ten times or more. The chain joins TRBV20-1 to TRBJ1-2; D is unresolved. Trimming took off 3 bases at V and 8 bases at J, with 16 bases between the two ends. Germline loops: CDR1 DFQATT, CDR2 SNEGSKA (reference sequence). The CDR3 runs 13 residues. The CDR3: CSASSSSAGGYTF. The CDR3 DNA sequence: TGCAGTGCTAGTTCCTCCTCAGCGGGGGGCTACACCTTC.

Many counts were recorded for this clonotype. CDR3 in amino acids: CASSQLRDSSYEQYF. CDR3 coding DNA: TGCGCCAGCAGCCAACTCCGAGACAGCTCCTACGAGCAGTACTTC. The chain is built from TRBV4-3 and TRBJ2-7; perhaps TRBD1 as D (5 bases). CDR1 is LGHNA, CDR2 YSLEER, per germline. V lost 2 bases and J 0 bases, leaving 11 bases between the germline ends. There are 15 residues in the CDR3.

Comment on this clonotype: A read error is possible here, since a much larger clone lies one base away. The chain has TRBV20-1 and TRBJ2-2; 9 positions agree with TRBD1. CDR1 is DFQATT, CDR2 SNEGSKA, per germline (reference sequence). V was pared by 4 bases and J by 10 bases, with 13 bases of the junction left unmatched. The CDR3 extends over 15 amino acids. The CDR3 reads CSAIYGTGRSVELFF. DNA for the CDR3: TGCAGTGCTATATACGGGACAGGGAGGTCCGTGGAGCTGTTTTTT.

This clonotype was counted many times. The rearrangement joins TRBV10-3 to TRBJ2-5; TRBD1 is a possible D gene (6 bases). Trimming pared 10 bases from V and 4 bases from J, leaving 10 bases between. The CDR3 sequence is 11 residues long. Germline V gene data show CDR1 as ENHRY and CDR2 as SYGVKD. The CDR3, as DNA: TGTGCCACCCGAGGGGGAGAGACCCAGTACTTC. Encoded protein: CATRGGETQYF.

Worth noting for this clonotype: The germline gene is not matched at one end of the junction; a read error may be the cause. The J gene is TRBJ2-7, the V gene TRBV10-3; 9 bases fit TRBD1. CDR3 length: 17 amino acids. Looked up from germline, CDR1 is ENHRY and CDR2 is SYGVKD. The CDR3 coding sequence is TGTGCCATCGCCGGCCGGGACAGGGTGGGGCGACTTTACGTGCAGTACTTC. This encodes CAIAGRDRVGRLYVQYF.

V and J are TRBV11-2 and TRBJ1-3, with D hard to call. From germline, CDR1 is SGHAT and CDR2 FQNNGV. The CDR3 contains 12 residues. Deletions cut 3 bases from V and 4 bases from J, with 4 bases between. The CDR3 loop is CASSLTGNTIYF. As DNA, the CDR3 is TGTGCCAGCAGCTTGACAGGAAACACCATATATTTT.

This clonotype turned up a few times. The chain joins TRBV7-2 to TRBJ2-5; D perhaps matches TRBD2 (6 bases). Per germline, CDR1 SGHTA and CDR2 FQGNSA. The V end lost 5 bases, the J end lost 1 base, and 14 bases lay between the germline ends. The CDR3 loop spans 15 amino acids. The CDR3 DNA reads as TGTGCCAGCAGCCGCGGAGGGCGGGCCCAAGAGACCCAGTACTTC. Protein sequence: CASSRGGRAQETQYF.

This clonotype was detected ten times or more. The J gene is TRBJ2-3, the V gene TRBV4-1, with D perhaps TRBD1 (6 bases). CDR1 and CDR2 (germline): MGHRA, YSYEKL. The CDR3 sequence is 16 residues long. V dropped 1 base and J dropped 0 bases, with 11 bases sitting between them. CDR3 nucleotide sequence: TGCGCCAGCAGCCAAGTTAGGACAGATAGCACAGATACGCAGTATTTT. It codes for CASSQVRTDSTDTQYF.

This clonotype was recorded many times. V is TRBV5-1 and J is TRBJ1-1; D remains ambiguous. V was shortened by 1 base and J by 0 bases, with 7 bases between the two germline ends. This CDR3 spans 14 amino acids. The V gene's germline CDR1 is SGHRS and CDR2 YFSETQ. Written as DNA, the CDR3 is TGCGCCAGCAGCTTGAGGACGGTGAACACTGAAGCTTTCTTT. Amino acid sequence: CASSLRTVNTEAFF.

This clonotype was seen many times. This CDR3 reads CSADKGAGETQYF. The CDR3, as DNA: TGCAGTGCTGACAAGGGGGCGGGGGAGACCCAGTACTTC. The V gene is TRBV20-1, the J gene TRBJ2-5; D possibly corresponds to TRBD1 (7 bases). The germline V gene has CDR1 DFQATT and CDR2 SNEGSKA (reference sequence). V lost 5 bases to trimming and J lost 5 bases, with 15 bases between them. CDR3 size: 13 residues.

The rearrangement links TRBV20-1 to TRBJ2-5, with D possibly being TRBD1 (5 bases). CDR1 is DFQATT, CDR2 SNEGSKA, per germline (reference sequence). With 0 bases removed from V and 2 bases from J, the gap between germline ends came to 10 bases. The CDR3 is made up of 14 amino acids. The CDR3 DNA sequence: TGCAGTGCTAGAGATGGGGCAGTGCAAGAGACCCAGTACTTC. Protein sequence: CSARDGAVQETQYF.

Within the sample, this clonotype is medium-sized. The chain recombines TRBV5-1 with TRBJ2-1; 7 positions match TRBD1. Trimming removed 0 bases from V and 8 bases from J; junction bases left unmatched: 8. From germline, CDR1 is SGHRS and CDR2 YFSETQ. The CDR3 totals 15 residues. The chain's CDR3 is CASSLARQGSDEQFF. The CDR3 region has the DNA TGCGCCAGCAGCTTGGCTCGACAGGGAAGCGATGAGCAGTTCTTC.

The rearrangement uses TRBV15 and TRBJ1-1; D might be TRBD1 (6 bases). The V end lost 2 bases, the J end lost 4 bases, and 20 bases lay between the germline ends. There are 17 residues in the CDR3. The germline V gene encodes CDR1 LNHNV and CDR2 YYDKDF (reference sequence). CDR3 in DNA: TGTGCCACCAGCAGACTCCTCTGGGGGGCGGCGGGCACTGAAGCTTTCTTT. Its protein product is CATSRLLWGAAGTEAFF.

Concerning this clonotype: A read error may be the cause here, since a much bigger clone is one base away. The chain uses TRBV7-9 and TRBJ2-1; maybe TRBD1 (5 bases). Germline assignment: CDR1 SEHNR and CDR2 FQNEAQ (reference sequence). The V and J ends lost 3 bases and 7 bases respectively, with 10 bases between them. The CDR3 runs 13 residues. The CDR3 here is CASSFMSGNEQFF. CDR3 bases: TGTGCCAGCAGCTTTATGTCAGGGAATGAGCAGTTCTTC.

This clonotype was counted a single time. A read error may explain this, as a much larger clone is one base away. The rearrangement links TRBV20-1 to TRBJ2-1; TRBD2 might be the D (7 bases). Trimming pared 4 bases from V and 9 bases from J, leaving 13 bases between. This CDR3 is built from 12 residues. Germline CDR1 reads DFQATT; CDR2 reads SNEGSKA (reference sequence). CDR3 sequence: CSAIEGGFEQFF. In DNA, the CDR3 is TGCAGTGCTATAGAGGGGGGGTTTGAGCAGTTCTTC.

This clonotype came up many times. The chain couples TRBV5-1 to TRBJ2-2; 7 bases map to TRBD2. The V gene end was trimmed by 0 bases and the J gene end by 2 bases; junction bases not matched to a gene: 4. The CDR3 is 16 residues long. The germline gives CDR1 SGHRS, CDR2 YFSETQ. CDR3 region: CASSLAGGKNTGELFF. The CDR3 DNA sequence: TGCGCCAGCAGCTTGGCCGGGGGGAAAAACACCGGGGAGCTGTTTTTT.

This clonotype was seen at least ten times. The V and J genes are TRBV11-2 and TRBJ2-3, with D perhaps matching TRBD1 or TRBD2 (5 bases each). The germline V and J ends were trimmed by 6 bases and 0 bases, with 13 bases remaining between them. Germline assignment: CDR1 SGHAT and CDR2 FQNNGV. This CDR3 is built from 15 residues. Here the CDR3 DNA reads TGTGCCAGCAGTTTCCAGGGAGCTAGCACAGATACGCAGTATTTT. It specifies CASSFQGASTDTQYF.

This clonotype is labeled as hyperexpanded. This chain uses TRBV20-1 with TRBJ1-2, with 8 nucleotides matching TRBD1. J was trimmed by 4 bases and V by 8 bases; bases with no gene match: 9. This CDR3 is 13 amino acids long. Per germline, CDR1 DFQATT and CDR2 SNEGSKA (reference sequence). The CDR3 DNA reads as TGCAGTTCTTGGAGGACAGGGACCTATGGCTACACCTTC. Protein: CSSWRTGTYGYTF.

This clonotype was seen at least ten times. This rearrangement joins TRBV5-6 to TRBJ1-5; no firm D call. CDR3 size: 16 residues. V was pared by 2 bases and J by 4 bases, with 16 bases between. Germline V gene data show CDR1 as SGHDT and CDR2 as YYEEEE. CDR3 residues: CASSFGNHPRNQPQHF. The DNA of the CDR3 is TGTGCCAGCAGCTTCGGTAACCATCCGCGAAATCAGCCCCAGCATTTT. The complete variable domain, with remaining parts taken from reference TRBV5-6 and TRBJ1-5, reads DAGVTQSPTHLIKTRGQQVTLRCSPKSGHDTVSWYQQALGQGPQFIFQYYEEEERQRGNFPDRFSGHQFPNYSSELNVNALLLGDSALYLCASSFGNHPRNQPQHFGDGTRLSIL.